This TCR beta chain was documented in a study of blood T cell repertoires in COVID-19. In the study overall: Donors in the United States, Italy and Spain gave samples during acute or convalescent COVID-19. PBMCs, B-cell-depleted T cells, or T cells provided the cDNA or gDNA that made up the material.

Per the authors' pipeline: Amplification from reference gene primers served as the basis for estimated nucleated cell counts. The repertoire was sequenced with immunoSEQ multiplex PCR; TCRdb's copy has only in-frame clones and lacks some. V and J calls and clone size are those listed in that table; D and trimming were worked out from the DNA. Of 100,000 to 150,000 clones in the sample, about 70% were seen once. In germline, CDR1 is MDHEN, CDR2 SYDVKM. The junction had 4 bases not matched to a gene; V was cut back by 3 bases and J by 4 bases. The CDR3 spans 16 residues. Seattle researchers signed up patients amid active infection and tracked them longitudinally.

The genes are TRBV28 and TRBJ1-4; 11 bases map to TRBD1. The source material was peripheral blood. This TCR was recovered from a man older than 75 with COVID-19, enrolled during active disease. CDR3 DNA sequence: TGTGCCAGCAGTTTGGCGGGACAGGGGGGTAATGAAAAACTGTTTTTT. Residues: CASSLAGQGGNEKLFF.